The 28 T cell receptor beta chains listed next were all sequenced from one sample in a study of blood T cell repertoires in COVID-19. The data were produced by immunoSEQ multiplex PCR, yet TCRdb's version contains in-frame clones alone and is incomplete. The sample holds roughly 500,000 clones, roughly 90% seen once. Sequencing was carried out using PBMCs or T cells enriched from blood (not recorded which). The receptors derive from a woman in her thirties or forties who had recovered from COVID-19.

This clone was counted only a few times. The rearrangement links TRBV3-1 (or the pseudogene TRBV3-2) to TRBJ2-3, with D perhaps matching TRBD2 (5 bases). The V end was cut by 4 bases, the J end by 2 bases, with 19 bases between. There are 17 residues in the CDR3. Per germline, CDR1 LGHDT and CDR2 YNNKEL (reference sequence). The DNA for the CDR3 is TGTGCCAGCAGCCCTTCTCATAGTCCTAGCCCCACAGATACGCAGTATTTT. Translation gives CASSPSHSPSPTDTQYF.

The chain's CDR3 is CASSAWDRGTDSPLHF. The CDR3 bases are TGTGCCAGCAGTGCTTGGGACAGGGGGACGGATTCACCCCTCCACTTT. The chain is built from TRBV27 and TRBJ1-6, with 11 bases matching TRBD1. Germline V CDR1 and CDR2: MNHEY, SMNVEV (reference sequence). This CDR3 region has 16 residues. V trimming: 5 bases; J trimming: 8 bases; junction bases outside the gene matches: 8.

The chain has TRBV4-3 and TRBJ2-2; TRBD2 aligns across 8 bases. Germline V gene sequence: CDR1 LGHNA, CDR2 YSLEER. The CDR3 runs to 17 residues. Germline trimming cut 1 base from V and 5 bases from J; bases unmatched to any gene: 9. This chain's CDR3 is CASSQVFGRDGTGELFF. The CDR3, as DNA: TGCGCCAGCAGCCAAGTTTTCGGGAGGGACGGAACCGGGGAGCTGTTTTTT.

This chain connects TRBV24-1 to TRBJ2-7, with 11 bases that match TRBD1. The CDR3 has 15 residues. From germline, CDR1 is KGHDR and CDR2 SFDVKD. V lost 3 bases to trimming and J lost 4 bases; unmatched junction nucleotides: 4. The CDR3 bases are TGTGCCACCAGTGATATGGACAGGGGGCGATACGAGCAGTACTTC. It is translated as CATSDMDRGRYEQYF.

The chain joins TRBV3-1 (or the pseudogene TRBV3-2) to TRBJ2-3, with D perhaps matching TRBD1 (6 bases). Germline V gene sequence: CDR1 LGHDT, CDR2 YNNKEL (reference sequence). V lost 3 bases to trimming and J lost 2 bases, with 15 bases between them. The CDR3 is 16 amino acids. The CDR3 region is CASSHTDSLYTDTQYF. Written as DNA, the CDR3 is TGTGCCAGCAGCCATACGGACAGCCTTTACACAGATACGCAGTATTTT.

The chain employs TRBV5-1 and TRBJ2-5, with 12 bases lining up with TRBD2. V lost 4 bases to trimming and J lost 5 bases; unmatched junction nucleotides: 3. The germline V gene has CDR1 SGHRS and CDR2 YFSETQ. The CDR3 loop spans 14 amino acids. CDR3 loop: CASSRLAGEETQYF. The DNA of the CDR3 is TGCGCCAGCAGCCGACTAGCGGGAGAGGAGACCCAGTACTTC. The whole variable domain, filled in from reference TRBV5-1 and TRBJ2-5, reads KAGVTQTPRYLIKTRGQQVTLSCSPISGHRSVSWYQQTPGQGLQFLFEYFSETQRNKGNFPGRFSGRQFSNSRSEMNVSTLELGDSALYLCASSRLAGEETQYFGPGTRLLVL.

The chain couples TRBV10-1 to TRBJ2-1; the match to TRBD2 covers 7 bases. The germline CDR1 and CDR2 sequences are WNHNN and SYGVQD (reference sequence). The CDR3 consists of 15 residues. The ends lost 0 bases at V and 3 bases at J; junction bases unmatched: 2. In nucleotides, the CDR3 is TGCGCCAGCAGTGAGTCGGGGGGGAACTACAATGAGCAGTTCTTC. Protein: CASSESGGNYNEQFF.

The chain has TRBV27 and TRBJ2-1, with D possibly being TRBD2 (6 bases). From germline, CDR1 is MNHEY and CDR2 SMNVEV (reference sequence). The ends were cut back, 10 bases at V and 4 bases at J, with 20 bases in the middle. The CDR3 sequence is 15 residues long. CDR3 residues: CATGSSETSYNEQFF. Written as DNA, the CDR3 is TGTGCCACGGGGTCTAGCGAGACGTCATACAATGAGCAGTTCTTC.

The CDR3 is CATKPSGRANEQFF. The CDR3, as DNA: TGTGCCACCAAACCTAGCGGGAGGGCCAATGAGCAGTTCTTC. The chain combines TRBV24-1 with TRBJ2-1, with TRBD2 matching 12 bases. The V gene end was trimmed by 8 bases and the J gene end by 6 bases; junction bases not matched to a gene: 4. Germline V gene sequence: CDR1 KGHDR, CDR2 SFDVKD. CDR3 size: 14 residues.

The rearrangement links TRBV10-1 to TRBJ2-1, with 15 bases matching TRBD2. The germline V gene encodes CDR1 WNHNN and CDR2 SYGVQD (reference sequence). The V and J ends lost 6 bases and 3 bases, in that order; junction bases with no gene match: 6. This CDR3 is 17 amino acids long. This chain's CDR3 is CASREGTSGRLYNEQFF. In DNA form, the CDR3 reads TGCGCCAGCAGAGAGGGGACTAGCGGGAGGCTCTACAATGAGCAGTTCTTC.

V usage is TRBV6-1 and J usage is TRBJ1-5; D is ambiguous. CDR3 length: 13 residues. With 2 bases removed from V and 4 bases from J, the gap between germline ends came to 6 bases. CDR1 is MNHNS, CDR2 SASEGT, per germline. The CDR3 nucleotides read TGTGCCAGCAGTGAATTATATAATCAGCCCCAGCATTTT. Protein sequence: CASSELYNQPQHF.

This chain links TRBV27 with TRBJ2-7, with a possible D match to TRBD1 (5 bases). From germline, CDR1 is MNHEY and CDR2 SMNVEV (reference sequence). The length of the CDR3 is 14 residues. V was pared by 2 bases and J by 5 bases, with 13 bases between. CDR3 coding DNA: TGTGCCAGCAGTTTAGCCAGGGTCGTCGACGAGCAGTACTTC. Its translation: CASSLARVVDEQYF.

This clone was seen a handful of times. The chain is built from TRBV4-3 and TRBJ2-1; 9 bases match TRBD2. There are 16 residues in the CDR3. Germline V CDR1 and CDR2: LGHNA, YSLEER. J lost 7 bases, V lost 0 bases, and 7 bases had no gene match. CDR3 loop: CASSQDYGLAGNEQFF. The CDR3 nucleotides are TGCGCCAGCAGCCAAGATTACGGGCTAGCGGGGAATGAGCAGTTCTTC.

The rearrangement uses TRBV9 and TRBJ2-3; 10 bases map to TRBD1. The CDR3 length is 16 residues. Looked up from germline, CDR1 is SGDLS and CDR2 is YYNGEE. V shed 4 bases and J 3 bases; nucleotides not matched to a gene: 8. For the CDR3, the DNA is TGTGCCAGCAGCAAACGACAGGGGGCGGGGACAGATACGCAGTATTTT. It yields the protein CASSKRQGAGTDTQYF.

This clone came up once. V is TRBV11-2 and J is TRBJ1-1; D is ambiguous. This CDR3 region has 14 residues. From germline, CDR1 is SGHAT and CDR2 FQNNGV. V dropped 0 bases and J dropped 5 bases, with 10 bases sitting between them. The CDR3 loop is CASSLEGWVTEAFF. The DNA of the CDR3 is TGTGCCAGCAGCTTAGAGGGCTGGGTAACTGAAGCTTTCTTT. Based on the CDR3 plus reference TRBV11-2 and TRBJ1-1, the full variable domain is EAGVAQSPRYKIIEKRQSVAFWCNPISGHATLYWYQQILGQGPKLLIQFQNNGVVDDSQLPKDRFSAERLKGVDSTLKIQPAKLEDSAVYLCASSLEGWVTEAFFGQGTRLTVV.

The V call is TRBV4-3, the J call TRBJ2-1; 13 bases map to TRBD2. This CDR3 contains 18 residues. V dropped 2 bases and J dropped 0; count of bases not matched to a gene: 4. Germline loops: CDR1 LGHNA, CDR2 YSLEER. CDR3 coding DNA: TGCGCCAGCAGCCAATACTGGACTAGCGGGAGCTCCTACAATGAGCAGTTCTTC. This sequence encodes CASSQYWTSGSSYNEQFF.

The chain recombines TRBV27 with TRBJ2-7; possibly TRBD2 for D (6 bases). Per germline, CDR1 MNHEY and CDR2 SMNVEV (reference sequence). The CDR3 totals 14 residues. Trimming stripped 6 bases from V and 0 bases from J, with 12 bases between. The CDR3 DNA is TGTGCCAGCAGACCGGGGGTCTCCTCCTACGAGCAGTACTTC. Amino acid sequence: CASRPGVSSYEQYF.

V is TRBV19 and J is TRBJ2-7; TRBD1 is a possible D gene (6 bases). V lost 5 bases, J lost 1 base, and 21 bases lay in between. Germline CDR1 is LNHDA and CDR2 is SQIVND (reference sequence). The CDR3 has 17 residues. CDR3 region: CASSSPSGASRSYEQYF. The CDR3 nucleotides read TGTGCCAGTAGTTCCCCTTCAGGGGCCTCACGATCCTACGAGCAGTACTTC.

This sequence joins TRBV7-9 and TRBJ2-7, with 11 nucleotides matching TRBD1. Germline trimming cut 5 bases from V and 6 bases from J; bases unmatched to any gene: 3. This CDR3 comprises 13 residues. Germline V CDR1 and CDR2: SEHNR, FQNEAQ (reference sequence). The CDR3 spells CASSAGTGGEQYF. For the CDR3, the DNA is TGTGCCAGCAGCGCCGGGACAGGGGGCGAGCAGTACTTC.

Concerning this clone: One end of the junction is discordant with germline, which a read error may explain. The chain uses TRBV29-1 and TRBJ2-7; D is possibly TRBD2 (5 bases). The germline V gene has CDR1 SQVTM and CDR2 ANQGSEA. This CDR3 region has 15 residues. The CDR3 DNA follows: TGCAGCGTTGCTCCTGGTCTCCGGACTTCCTCCGAGCAGTACTTC. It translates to CSVAPGLRTSSEQYF.

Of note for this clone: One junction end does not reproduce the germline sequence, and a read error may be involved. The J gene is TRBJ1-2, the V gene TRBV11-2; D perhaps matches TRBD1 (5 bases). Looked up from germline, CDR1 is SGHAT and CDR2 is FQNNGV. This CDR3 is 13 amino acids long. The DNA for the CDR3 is TGTGCCAGCAGCCTAGGGACCGCTGGAGGCTATACCTTC. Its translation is CASSLGTAGGYTF.

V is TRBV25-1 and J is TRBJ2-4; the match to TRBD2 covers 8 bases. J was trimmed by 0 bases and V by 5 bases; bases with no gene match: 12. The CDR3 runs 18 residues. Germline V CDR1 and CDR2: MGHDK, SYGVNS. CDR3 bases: TGTGCCAGCAGTCCTGGGCCACAAGCGGGGGTAGCCAAAAACATTCAGTACTTC. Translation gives CASSPGPQAGVAKNIQYF.

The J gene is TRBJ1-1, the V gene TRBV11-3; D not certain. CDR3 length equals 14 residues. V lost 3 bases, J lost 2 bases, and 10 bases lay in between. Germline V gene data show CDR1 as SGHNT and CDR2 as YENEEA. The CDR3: CASSFQRANTEAFF. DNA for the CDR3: TGTGCCAGCAGCTTTCAACGCGCTAACACTGAAGCTTTCTTT.

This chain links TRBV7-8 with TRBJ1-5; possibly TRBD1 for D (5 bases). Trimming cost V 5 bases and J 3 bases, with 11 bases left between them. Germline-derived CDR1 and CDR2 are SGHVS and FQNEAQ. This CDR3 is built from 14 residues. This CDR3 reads CASSERQINQPQHF. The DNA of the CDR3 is TGTGCCAGCAGCGAAAGACAGATCAATCAGCCCCAGCATTTT.

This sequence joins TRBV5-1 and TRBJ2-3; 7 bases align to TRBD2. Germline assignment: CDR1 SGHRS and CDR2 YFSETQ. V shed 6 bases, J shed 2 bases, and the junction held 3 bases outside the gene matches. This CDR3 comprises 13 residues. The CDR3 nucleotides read TGCGCCAGCACCAGGGACTACACAGATACGCAGTATTTT. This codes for CASTRDYTDTQYF. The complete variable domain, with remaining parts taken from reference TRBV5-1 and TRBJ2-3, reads KAGVTQTPRYLIKTRGQQVTLSCSPISGHRSVSWYQQTPGQGLQFLFEYFSETQRNKGNFPGRFSGRQFSNSRSEMNVSTLELGDSALYLCASTRDYTDTQYFGPGTRLTVL.

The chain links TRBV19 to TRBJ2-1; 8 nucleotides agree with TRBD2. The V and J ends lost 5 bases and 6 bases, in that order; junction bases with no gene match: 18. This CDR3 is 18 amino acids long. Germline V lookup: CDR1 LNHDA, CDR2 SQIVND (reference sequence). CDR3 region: CASSSPRASGYPSNEQFF. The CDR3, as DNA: TGTGCCAGTAGTTCCCCCCGGGCTAGCGGGTATCCATCCAATGAGCAGTTCTTC.

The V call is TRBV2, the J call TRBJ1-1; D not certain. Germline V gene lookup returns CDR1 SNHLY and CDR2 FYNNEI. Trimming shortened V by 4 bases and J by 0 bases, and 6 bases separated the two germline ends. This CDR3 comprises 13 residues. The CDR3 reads CASSGEMNTEAFF. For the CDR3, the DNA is TGTGCCAGCAGTGGAGAAATGAACACTGAAGCTTTCTTT. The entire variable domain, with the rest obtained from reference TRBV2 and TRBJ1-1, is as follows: EPEVTQTPSHQVTQMGQEVILRCVPISNHLYFYWYRQILGQKVEFLVSFYNNEISEKSEIFDDQFSVERPDGSNFTLKIRSTKLEDSAMYFCASSGEMNTEAFFGQGTRLTVV.

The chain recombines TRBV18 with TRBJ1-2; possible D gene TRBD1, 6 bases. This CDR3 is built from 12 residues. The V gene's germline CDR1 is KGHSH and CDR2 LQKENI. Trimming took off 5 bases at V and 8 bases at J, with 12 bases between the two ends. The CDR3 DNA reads TGTGCCAGCTCAGCCGCAGGGGACGGCTACACCTTC. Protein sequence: CASSAAGDGYTF.